This T cell receptor (beta chain) was identified during a study of blood T cell repertoires in COVID-19. The wider study: The United States, Italy and Spain were the sources of the acute and convalescent COVID-19 samples.

Germline CDR1 KGHDR, CDR2 SFDVKD. The V end lost 3 bases, the J end lost 7 bases, and 14 bases lay between the germline ends. CDR3 length equals 14 residues. The study drew participants aged 18 to 89 years from some 23 US areas. Participants' own reports of clinical history determined their cohort assignment. Cohort 3 recovery required two negative PCRs, clearance, or symptom resolution. This table comes from immunoSEQ multiplex PCR, and its TCRdb copy is limited to in-frame clones, with some not included. In the table there are 200,000 to 300,000 clones, around 89% of which are singletons. The specimen was PBMCs or T cells enriched from blood (not recorded which). The chain employs TRBV24-1 and TRBJ1-1; D is unresolved. The clonotype comes from a young woman who had recovered from COVID-19. The CDR3 is CATSDKSTRSEAFF. The CDR3 nucleotides are TGTGCCACCAGTGATAAGTCCACGCGGAGTGAAGCTTTCTTT.